Reported below is one T cell receptor (beta chain). The sample originates from a study of cytomegalovirus exposure and HLA in healthy donors. In the PCR, 60 Vbeta and 13 Jbeta primers were used. Generated by immunoSEQ multiplex PCR, the TCRdb table keeps only in-frame clones and is missing some. The sample has fewer than 200,000 clones, roughly 81% seen once; the top ten hold roughly 4.4%. V was pared by 2 bases and J by 5 bases, with 4 bases between. The CDR3 length is 11 residues. CDR1 is MNHEY, CDR2 SMNVEV, per germline (reference sequence). Material: PBMCs. The chain is built from TRBV27 and TRBJ2-7; D is uncertain. The source is a woman younger than 30 in good health and CMV-seropositive. CDR3 DNA sequence: TGTGCCAGCAGTTTACGCGACGAGCAGTACTTC. Translating it yields CASSLRDEQYF.